This paragraph covers one TCR beta chain sequence. Its antigen is not known. CDR1 is KGHDR, CDR2 SFDVKD, per germline. Trimming shortened V by 3 bases and J by 1 base, and 8 bases separated the two germline ends. This CDR3 comprises 14 residues. This specimen comes from a study of T cell repertoires in cytomegalovirus infection. Turning to the study itself: Indications came from public TCR beta signatures; they pointed to CMV infection and to a matching HLA type.

The study, taken as a whole, reports: Adding up the frequency of public TCR beta families identified people who carried CMV plus the relevant HLA. In two of eight donors, the top clonotype was HLA-C-restricted CMV-specific.

A single record per CDR3 protein comes from TCRdb applying MiXCR to the reads. The sample has about 330,000 distinct CDR3 sequences; just under 35% are singletons. The V call is TRBV24-1, the J call TRBJ1-2; no reliable D call. This clonotype was obtained from a human donor in good health (CMV status not recorded). Some clones in this sample may be carry-over from other donors' samples. The sequencing here drew on cultured PBMCs, taken from culture after CMV antigen stimulation. The CDR3: CATSDPRFNYGYTF. CDR3 nucleotides: TGTGCCACCAGTGATCCCCGCTTTAACTATGGCTACACCTTC.